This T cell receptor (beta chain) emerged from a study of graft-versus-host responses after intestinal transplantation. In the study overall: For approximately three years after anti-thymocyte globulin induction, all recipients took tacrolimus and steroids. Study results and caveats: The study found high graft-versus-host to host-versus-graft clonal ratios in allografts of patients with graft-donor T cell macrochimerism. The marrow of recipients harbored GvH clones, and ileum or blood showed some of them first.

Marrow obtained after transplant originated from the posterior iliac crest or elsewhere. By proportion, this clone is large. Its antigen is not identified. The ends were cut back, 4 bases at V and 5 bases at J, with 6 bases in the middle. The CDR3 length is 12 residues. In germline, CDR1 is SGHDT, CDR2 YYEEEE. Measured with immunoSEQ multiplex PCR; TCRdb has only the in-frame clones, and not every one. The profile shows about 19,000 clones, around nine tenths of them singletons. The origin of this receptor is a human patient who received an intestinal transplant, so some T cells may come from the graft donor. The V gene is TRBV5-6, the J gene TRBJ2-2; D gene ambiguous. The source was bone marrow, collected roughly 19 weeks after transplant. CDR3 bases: TGTGCCAGCAGCGGCTGGACCGGGGAGCTGTTTTTT. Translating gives CASSGWTGELFF.